Below, 19 T cell receptor beta chains from the same sample are listed, as sequenced in a study of Ad26.COV2.S vaccination and SARS-CoV-2 variants. Some clones are missing from TCRdb's copy, which holds only in-frame ones; the method was immunoSEQ multiplex PCR. The sample lists 430,000 or so clones; 80% to 90% were seen once. Specified treatment: 15 to 20 received Ad26.COV2.S at low or high dose, single or two shots; about 5 received placebo; per-sample allocation not given. Specimens were obtained on day 63 following the first vaccine or placebo injection. The material sequenced was peripheral blood, taken in a trial of Ad26.COV2.S vaccine versus placebo. These receptors all come from a person aged 18-60 years who received the Ad26.COV2.S COVID-19 vaccine or a placebo.

This rearrangement joins TRBV11-2 to TRBJ1-6, with 7 bases matching TRBD1. With 5 bases clipped from V and 11 bases from J, the junction kept 12 bases outside the gene matches. The V gene's germline CDR1 is SGHAT and CDR2 FQNNGV. CDR3 length equals 15 residues. The CDR3 bases are TGTGCCAGCAGCAAACAGACAGGGATGGTAACACCCCTCCACTTT. As protein: CASSKQTGMVTPLHF.

The V call is TRBV5-1, the J call TRBJ2-1; possible D gene TRBD2, 5 bases. Germline CDR1 reads SGHRS; CDR2 reads YFSETQ. The CDR3 spans 19 residues. Trimming took 0 bases from V and 0 from J, leaving 19 bases between them. CDR3 loop: CASSLEPHQRQSSYNEQFF. DNA of the CDR3: TGCGCCAGCAGCTTGGAGCCCCACCAGCGGCAAAGCTCCTACAATGAGCAGTTCTTC.

The V gene is TRBV28, the J gene TRBJ1-5; TRBD1 agrees at 8 bases. The J segment lost 6 bases and the V segment lost 5 bases, leaving 9 bases of the junction unmatched. Germline V gene sequence: CDR1 MDHEN, CDR2 SYDVKM. There are 15 residues in the CDR3. The CDR3 loop is CASSTTGGGSQPQHF. The CDR3 DNA reads as TGTGCCAGCAGTACCACAGGGGGGGGTTCTCAGCCCCAGCATTTT.

This clone was seen once. The chain links TRBV5-8 to TRBJ1-4, with D possibly matching TRBD1 (5 bases). Germline V gene sequence: CDR1 SGHTS, CDR2 YDEGEE. Between the trimmed V and J ends, which lost 3 bases and 4 bases, there was a span of 19 bases. This CDR3 region has 17 residues. CDR3 in amino acids: CASSSGRVISFNEKLFF. CDR3 sequence (DNA): TGTGCCAGCAGCTCGGGCAGGGTGATCTCCTTTAATGAAAAACTGTTTTTT.

J is TRBJ2-5 and V is TRBV6-2 or TRBV6-3; the D gene is possibly TRBD2 (5 bases). With 0 bases removed from V and 5 bases from J, the gap between germline ends came to 7 bases. CDR3 length equals 13 residues. The germline CDR1 and CDR2 sequences are MNHEY and SVGEGT. In DNA, the CDR3 is TGTGCCAGCAGTTACTCGAGGGAGGAGACCCAGTACTTC. It codes for CASSYSREETQYF.

This chain joins TRBV18 and TRBJ2-7; 9 bases line up with TRBD1. The CDR3 is 15 amino acids. CDR1 is KGHSH, CDR2 LQKENI, per germline. The V and J ends lost 0 bases and 3 bases, in that order; junction bases with no gene match: 3. The CDR3 reads CASSPPGTGRYEQYF. The CDR3 nucleotides read TGTGCCAGCTCACCACCCGGGACAGGGCGCTACGAGCAGTACTTC. Using reference TRBV18 and TRBJ2-7 for the parts outside the CDR3, the full variable domain is NAGVMQNPRHLVRRRGQEARLRCSPMKGHSHVYWYRQLPEEGLKFMVYLQKENIIDESGMPKERFSAEFPKEGPSILRIQQVVRGDSAAYFCASSPPGTGRYEQYFGPGTRLTVT.

The chain recombines TRBV18 with TRBJ2-7; D possibly uses TRBD1 or TRBD2 (5 bases each). The CDR3 is made up of 14 amino acids. Trimming took off 1 base at V and 4 bases at J, with 11 bases between the two ends. Germline V gene lookup returns CDR1 KGHSH and CDR2 LQKENI. The DNA of the CDR3 is TGTGCCAGCTCACCACGAGGGGCGGGTTACGAGCAGTACTTC. Its translation: CASSPRGAGYEQYF.

Regarding this clone: Other DNA sequences of this sample code for an identical CDR3. This chain connects TRBV5-1 to TRBJ1-2; the match to TRBD1 covers 10 bases. V shed 0 bases, J shed 4 bases, and the junction held 3 bases outside the gene matches. In germline, CDR1 is SGHRS, CDR2 YFSETQ. The CDR3 is made up of 15 amino acids. CDR3 sequence: CASSLGQGAFYGYTF. CDR3 bases: TGCGCCAGCAGCTTGGGACAGGGGGCTTTCTATGGCTACACCTTC.

This rearrangement joins TRBV27 to TRBJ1-6; a possible D gene is TRBD1 (6 bases). CDR1 and CDR2 from the germline V gene are MNHEY and SMNVEV (reference sequence). V lost 7 bases and J 12 bases, leaving 16 bases between the germline ends. This CDR3 region has 13 residues. The CDR3 nucleotides are TGTGCCAGCAAGCAGGGGAATCTGGGACCCCTCCACTTT. It translates to CASKQGNLGPLHF.

CDR3 protein: CSVESLAYSYNEQFF. The CDR3 DNA sequence: TGCAGCGTTGAAAGTCTAGCTTATTCCTACAATGAGCAGTTCTTC. The genes are TRBV29-1 and TRBJ2-1; possible D gene TRBD2, 5 bases. This CDR3 contains 15 residues. V was trimmed by 2 bases and J by 1 base, leaving 12 bases between them. In germline, CDR1 is SQVTM, CDR2 ANQGSEA.

The chain links TRBV12-3 or TRBV12-4 to TRBJ1-1; a possible D gene is TRBD1 (5 bases). Deletions cut 7 bases from V and 6 bases from J, with 15 bases between. This CDR3 region has 13 residues. The CDR3 reads CASTLSRVSEAFF. The CDR3 coding sequence is TGTGCCAGCACCCTGAGCAGGGTCTCTGAAGCTTTCTTT.

V usage is TRBV7-3 and J usage is TRBJ2-3, with 15 bases lining up with TRBD2. From germline, CDR1 is SGHTA and CDR2 FQGTGA. Germline trimming cut 5 bases from V and 2 bases from J; bases unmatched to any gene: 5. CDR3 length: 17 residues. The CDR3 region is CASSPGLAGGTTDTQYF. The CDR3 nucleotides are TGTGCCAGCAGCCCGGGACTAGCGGGAGGCACCACAGATACGCAGTATTTT.

The chain uses TRBV14 and TRBJ1-1; the D is unclear. V was shortened by 4 bases and J by 3 bases, with 9 bases between the two germline ends. The CDR3 runs 13 residues. The germline gives CDR1 SGHDN, CDR2 FVKESK. The DNA of the CDR3 is TGTGCCAGCAGCCCGTTGGTATACACTGAAGCTTTCTTT. This translates into CASSPLVYTEAFF.

The CDR3 region is CASSQDPPWAWGKLFF. The CDR3 bases are TGTGCCAGCAGCCAAGACCCCCCTTGGGCTTGGGGAAAACTGTTTTTT. This rearrangement joins TRBV14 to TRBJ1-4, with D hard to call. Per germline, CDR1 SGHDN and CDR2 FVKESK. Trimming removed 0 bases at V and 10 bases at J, with 18 bases between. The CDR3 extends over 16 amino acids.

This chain joins TRBV5-1 and TRBJ1-2; D is perhaps TRBD1 (5 bases). The V end was cut by 0 bases, the J end by 6 bases, with 9 bases between. Per the germline V gene, CDR1 is SGHRS and CDR2 is YFSETQ. This CDR3 comprises 13 residues. The CDR3 spells CASSLGRGDGYTF. CDR3 in DNA: TGCGCCAGCAGCTTGGGCCGAGGGGATGGCTACACCTTC.

The gene calls are TRBV6-6 and TRBJ2-7; 7 bases map to TRBD2. This CDR3 contains 14 residues. The germline gives CDR1 MNHNY, CDR2 SVGAGI (reference sequence). J gave up 4 bases and V 5 bases, and 8 bases lay outside the gene matches. The CDR3 region is CASSRWGGRYEQYV. The CDR3 coding sequence is TGTGCCAGCAGTCGCTGGGGGGGGAGATACGAGCAGTACGTC.

The chain couples TRBV2 to TRBJ1-4, with TRBD1 matching over 8 bases. V shed 8 bases and J 5 bases; nucleotides not matched to a gene: 13. Germline V CDR1 and CDR2: SNHLY, FYNNEI. This CDR3 has 16 amino acids. The DNA of the CDR3 is TGTGCCAGCGACTACGGACAGGGAAAGACCAATGAAAAACTGTTTTTT. Encoded protein: CASDYGQGKTNEKLFF.

This clone was counted a single time. J is TRBJ1-4 and V is TRBV2, with no clear D. V was shortened by 6 bases and J by 6 bases, with 14 bases between the two germline ends. Germline assignment: CDR1 SNHLY and CDR2 FYNNEI. The CDR3 has 14 amino acids. The CDR3 loop reads CASRWIPADEKLFF. The CDR3 coding sequence is TGTGCCAGCAGATGGATTCCGGCGGATGAAAAACTGTTTTTT.

The chain combines TRBV18 with TRBJ2-7, with TRBD1 identical over 9 bases. Trimming took 0 bases from V and 5 from J; bases not matched to a gene: 8. Germline-derived CDR1 and CDR2 are KGHSH and LQKENI. The CDR3 sequence is 16 residues long. This CDR3 is CASSPPTGGLIDEQYF. The CDR3 DNA reads as TGTGCCAGCTCACCACCGACAGGGGGGCTTATAGACGAGCAGTACTTC.